This T cell receptor beta chain came from a study of human T cells and chemical hapten exposure. Study-wide background: For the roughly 26-week duration of the study, patients were given weekly doses of diphenylcyclopropenone on the scalp. Upper-back patches of 0.01% DPC were read at 6 days. Chiefly female patients presented with alopecia areata, totalis or universalis. Study findings and constraints: Those TCRs sitting above 1 in 1000 frequency stayed the same with DPC sensitization.

The time point: patch test 2, 6 weeks after DPC sensitization. Treatment here: therapeutic diphenylcyclopropenone sensitization with weekly scalp DPC. This clonotype was found many times. The antigen remains undetermined. MiXCR, run by TCRdb on the RACE reads, gives a single entry per CDR3 protein. This table holds some 82,000 distinct CDR3 sequences, 6.5% to 8.5% found once. Germline V gene sequence: CDR1 MNHEY, CDR2 SVGAGI. The CDR3 has 12 amino acids. V lost 1 base, J lost 6 bases, and 3 bases lay in between. The genes are TRBV6-5 and TRBJ2-2; unclear D gene. This sequence originates from a woman in her 30s with alopecia areata. Some clones in this sample may be carry-over from other donors' samples. This specimen was whole blood, taken in connection with sensitization to the hapten diphenylcyclopropenone (DPC). The CDR3 DNA is TGTGCCAGCAGTTACTACGCCGGGGAGCTGTTTTTT. It specifies CASSYYAGELFF.